This T cell receptor beta chain was sequenced for a study of T cells in Graves' hyperthyroidism and ophthalmopathy. In its sample, this clonotype was seen a few times. CDR1 and CDR2 from the germline V gene are SGDLS and YYNGEE. This CDR3 has 16 amino acids. V shed 0 bases and J shed 8 bases, with 15 bases lying between them. Amplification of TCR beta CDR3 regions was performed using RNA transcripts as template. Initially, a first-round RT-PCR of the TCR CDR3 employed the HTBI primer set. TCRdb called the multiplex PCR reads again in MiXCR, with one record for every CDR3 protein. The sample shows hundreds of thousands of distinct CDR3 sequences, roughly 15% of them seen only once.

The V and J genes are TRBV9 and TRBJ1-6; D may be TRBD1 (6 bases). The receptor was derived from a woman between 18 and 30 years old with Graves' hyperthyroidism. Sequencing was performed on blood. The DNA of the CDR3 is TGTGCCAGCAGCGTAGAGCCGGGGGCGATTGATTCACCCCTCCACTTT. This encodes CASSVEPGAIDSPLHF.